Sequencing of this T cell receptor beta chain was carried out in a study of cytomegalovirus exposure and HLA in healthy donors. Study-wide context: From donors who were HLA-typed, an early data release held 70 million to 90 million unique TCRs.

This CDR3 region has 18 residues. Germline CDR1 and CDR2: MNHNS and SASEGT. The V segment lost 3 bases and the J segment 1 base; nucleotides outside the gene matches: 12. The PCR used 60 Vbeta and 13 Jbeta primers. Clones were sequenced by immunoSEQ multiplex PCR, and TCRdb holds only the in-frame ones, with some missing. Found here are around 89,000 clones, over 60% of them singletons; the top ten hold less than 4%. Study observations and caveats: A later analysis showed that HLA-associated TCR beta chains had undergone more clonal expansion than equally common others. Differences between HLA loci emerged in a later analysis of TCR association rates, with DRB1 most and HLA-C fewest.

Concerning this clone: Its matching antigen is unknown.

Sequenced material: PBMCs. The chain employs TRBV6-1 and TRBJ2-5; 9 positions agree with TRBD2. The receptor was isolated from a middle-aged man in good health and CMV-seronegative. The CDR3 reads CASSDGTSWEVSQETQYF. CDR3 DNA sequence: TGTGCCAGCAGTGACGGGACTAGCTGGGAAGTAAGCCAAGAGACCCAGTACTTC.